These 23 T cell receptor beta chains originate from one sample sequenced in a study of molecular identifiers for immune sequencing clone quantification (dated by TCRdb to the late 2010s). Library generation was performed with PCR. TCRdb names NextSeq 500 as the instrument used. TCRdb reanalyzed the raw reads on its own, using fastp at Q25 for trimming and MiXCR for clone calling, and kept in-frame beta chains. Records with the same CDR3 protein are collapsed into one entry carrying the most frequent genes and DNA. This sample gives about 330,000 distinct CDR3 sequences in total; 24% of them show up just once. Clones ranked in the top ten supply 0.74% of the sample. The specimen was naive CD8+ T cells from blood, with Jurkat cell RNA spiked in. What the cell subset or site label conveys for this sample: FACS-sorted CD8+CD4-CCR7+CD45RA+ naive T cells. These receptor sequences come from a human donor in good health. Some libraries in this study had Jurkat cell RNA spiked in.

This clonotype was seen a few times. V is TRBV5-1 and J is TRBJ2-3; 10 bases agree with TRBD2. Trimming at V came to 4 bases and at J to 1 base, leaving 6 bases not matched to a gene. The CDR3 extends over 16 amino acids. Germline loops: CDR1 SGHRS, CDR2 YFSETQ. CDR3 amino acids: CASSSGTSDRTDTQYF. The CDR3 DNA follows: TGCGCCAGCAGCAGCGGGACTAGCGACCGCACAGATACGCAGTATTTT.

The chain has TRBV7-6 and TRBJ1-5, with TRBD1 matching over 7 bases. Germline V CDR1 and CDR2: SGHVS, FNYEAQ. With 2 bases clipped from V and 5 bases from J, the junction kept 18 bases outside the gene matches. This CDR3 comprises 19 residues. The DNA of the CDR3 is TGTGCCAGCAGCTTATTTGTGGCAGGGGGGTCAGGAGGGGATCAGCCCCAGCATTTT. It encodes CASSLFVAGGSGGDQPQHF.

This clonotype was found a few times. The chain links TRBV27 to TRBJ1-6; no firm D call. Germline V gene lookup returns CDR1 MNHEY and CDR2 SMNVEV (reference sequence). CDR3 length: 14 residues. Between the trimmed V and J ends, which lost 5 bases and 6 bases, there was a span of 11 bases. CDR3 DNA: TGTGCCAGCAGTCTCCCTATCGTTAATTCACCCCTCCACTTT. This encodes CASSLPIVNSPLHF.

V gene TRBV5-1 combines with J gene TRBJ2-7; D uncertain. V lost 4 bases, J lost 3 bases, and 17 bases lay in between. The CDR3 runs to 15 residues. Germline CDR1 and CDR2: SGHRS and YFSETQ. The CDR3 DNA sequence: TGCGCCAGCAGCCCCGGGTCCCCTCCGGGCTACGAGCAGTACTTC. It yields the protein CASSPGSPPGYEQYF.

In this sample, this clonotype turned up once. No conserved phenylalanine or tryptophan ends this CDR3, so it is likely a read error. The J gene is TRBJ2-5, the V gene TRBV3-1; 7 nucleotides line up with TRBD2. The trim removed 4 bases at V and 2 bases at J, leaving 16 bases unmatched. This CDR3 is 18 amino acids long. Germline lookup yields CDR1 LGHDT and CDR2 YNNKEL (reference sequence). The CDR3 nucleotides are TGTGCCAGCAGCCCACTAGCGCCGTGGGGATCTGATCAAGAGACCCAGTACTCC. This codes for CASSPLAPWGSDQETQYS.

This clonotype was detected only a few times. This rearrangement joins TRBV4-1 to TRBJ1-2; 7 positions match TRBD1. Germline V gene data show CDR1 as MGHRA and CDR2 as YSYEKL. With 0 bases clipped from V and 7 bases from J, the junction kept 11 bases outside the gene matches. CDR3 length: 16 residues. As DNA, the CDR3 is TGCGCCAGCAGCCAAGATTGGGGACAGTATTACAGTGGCTACACCTTC. Translated, it gives CASSQDWGQYYSGYTF.

Worth noting for this clonotype: A much larger clone is a single base away; this may be a read error. The chain has TRBV5-6 and TRBJ1-1; TRBD1 matches 8 bases. J gave up 5 bases and V 10 bases, and 10 bases lay outside the gene matches. From germline, CDR1 is SGHDT and CDR2 YYEEEE. The CDR3 has 13 amino acids. Written as DNA, the CDR3 is TGTGCCGGGGGACAGGAGGCAGGTACTGAAGCTTTCTTT. Translated: CAGGQEAGTEAFF.

The table lists this clonotype with many counts. The chain is built from TRBV6-1 and TRBJ2-3; D gene unclear. The V end lost 8 bases, the J end lost 3 bases, and 3 bases lay between the germline ends. The CDR3 consists of 10 residues. CDR1 is MNHNS, CDR2 SASEGT, per germline. CDR3 residues: CASRTDTQYF. CDR3 DNA sequence: TGTGCCAGCCGGACAGATACGCAGTATTTT.

This clonotype was counted between two and nine times. The chain recombines TRBV6-5 with TRBJ1-4, with TRBD1 as a possible D gene (5 bases). Germline CDR1 reads MNHEY; CDR2 reads SVGAGI. The CDR3 is made up of 13 amino acids. Trimming took 5 bases from V and 12 from J, leaving 16 bases between them. CDR3 DNA: TGTGCCAGCAGTCCCGGTCGGGGGGGAGAACTGTTTTTT. Its protein is CASSPGRGGELFF.

J is TRBJ1-1 and V is TRBV7-9; perhaps TRBD1 as D (5 bases). Trimming shortened V by 1 base and J by 0 bases, and 12 bases separated the two germline ends. The CDR3 sequence is 16 residues long. Germline CDR1 reads SEHNR; CDR2 reads FQNEAQ (reference sequence). The CDR3 nucleotides read TGTGCCAGCAGCTTAGTGGGGGGTCAGATGAACACTGAAGCTTTCTTT. It translates to CASSLVGGQMNTEAFF.

This clonotype appeared once. V gene TRBV19 combines with J gene TRBJ2-3; 8 bases agree with TRBD1. Germline V gives CDR1 LNHDA, CDR2 SQIVND (reference sequence). The V segment lost 9 bases and the J segment 0 bases; nucleotides outside the gene matches: 2. This CDR3 is 13 amino acids long. The CDR3, as DNA: TGTGCCAGCAGGACAGGGAGCACAGATACGCAGTATTTT. It encodes CASRTGSTDTQYF. The whole variable domain, remainder taken from reference TRBV19 and TRBJ2-3, is DGGITQSPKYLFRKEGQNVTLSCEQNLNHDAMYWYRQDPGQGLRLIYYSQIVNDFQKGDIAEGYSVSREKKESFPLTVTSAQKNPTAFYLCASRTGSTDTQYFGPGTRLTVL.

On this clonotype itself: Just one base apart from a much larger clone, this may be a read error. The genes are TRBV19 and TRBJ2-3, with TRBD2 matching 11 bases. The germline V gene encodes CDR1 LNHDA and CDR2 SQIVND (reference sequence). CDR3 length: 15 amino acids. The CDR3 bases are TGTGCCAGTAGTCCACTAGCGGGAGTGACAGATACGCGGTATTTT. Protein: CASSPLAGVTDTRYF. Combining the CDR3 with reference TRBV19 and TRBJ2-3 gives the whole variable domain DGGITQSPKYLFRKEGQNVTLSCEQNLNHDAMYWYRQDPGQGLRLIYYSQIVNDFQKGDIAEGYSVSREKKESFPLTVTSAQKNPTAFYLCASSPLAGVTDTRYFGPGTRLTVL.

In this sample, this clonotype turned up many times. V is TRBV20-1 and J is TRBJ2-3; D remains unclear. The CDR3 loop spans 13 amino acids. Germline values: CDR1 DFQATT, CDR2 SNEGSKA (reference sequence). V was trimmed by 3 bases and J by 3 bases, leaving 10 bases between them. CDR3 sequence: CSARTLKTDTQYF. The CDR3 DNA reads as TGCAGTGCTAGGACTCTAAAAACAGATACGCAGTATTTT.

As concerns this clonotype: An end of the junction differs from the germline gene, which may be a read error. J is TRBJ2-5 and V is TRBV5-1; D remains ambiguous. The CDR3 consists of 16 residues. Germline-derived CDR1 and CDR2 are SGHRS and YFSETQ. The CDR3 region is CAGSLVDAKGQETQYF. The CDR3 bases are TGCGCCGGCAGCTTAGTTGACGCGAAAGGACAAGAGACCCAGTACTTC.

This rearrangement joins TRBV9 to TRBJ2-3; the D call may be TRBD1 or TRBD2 (5 bases each). Germline V gives CDR1 SGDLS, CDR2 YYNGEE. V was cut by 7 bases and J by 1 base, with 13 bases left in between. The length of the CDR3 is 14 residues. CDR3 nucleotide sequence: TGTGCCAGCGGCCGGGACGGGGGCACAGATACGCAGTATTTT. Residues: CASGRDGGTDTQYF. Filled out from reference TRBV9 and TRBJ2-3, the complete variable domain reads DSGVTQTPKHLITATGQRVTLRCSPRSGDLSVYWYQQSLDQGLQFLIQYYNGEERAKGNILERFSAQQFPDLHSELNLSSLELGDSALYFCASGRDGGTDTQYFGPGTRLTVL.

This clonotype was observed many times. A read error may produce the germline difference seen at one junction end. V is TRBV7-9 and J is TRBJ2-5; possible D gene TRBD2, 6 bases. Germline V gene lookup returns CDR1 SEHNR and CDR2 FQNEAQ (reference sequence). This CDR3 has 14 residues. The CDR3 nucleotides read TGTGCCAGCAACTTAGGAGGGATTCAAGAGACCCAGTACTTC. It is translated as CASNLGGIQETQYF.

Remarks on this clonotype: One end of the junction does not line up with germline, which may come from a read error. The gene calls are TRBV30 and TRBJ2-2; tentative D call: TRBD2 (5 bases). CDR1 is GTSNPN and CDR2 is SVGIG in the germline V gene (reference sequence). CDR3 length equals 12 residues. CDR3 in DNA: TGTGCCTGGAGTGTAGAGGCCGGGGAGCTGTTATTT. Protein sequence: CAWSVEAGELLF. The full variable domain, with the rest looked up from reference TRBV30 and TRBJ2-2, is SQTIHQWPATLVQPVGSPLSLECTVEGTSNPNLYWYRQAAGRGLQLLFYSVGIGQISSEVPQNLSASRPQDRQFILSSKKLLLSDSGFYLCAWSVEAGELLFGEGSRLTVL.

In this sample, this clonotype turned up many times. The chain employs TRBV6-4 and TRBJ1-2, with D perhaps matching TRBD1 (5 bases). V lost 3 bases and J 5 bases, leaving 13 bases between the germline ends. This CDR3 is built from 14 residues. The V gene's germline CDR1 is MRHNA and CDR2 SNTAGT. The DNA for the CDR3 is TGTGCCAGCAGTGAGGGGGGAGTAGGATATGGCTACACCTTC. Protein: CASSEGGVGYGYTF.

This clonotype was seen a handful of times. The chain carries TRBV5-6 and TRBJ2-5; no clear D gene. This CDR3 contains 12 residues. The germline CDR1 and CDR2 sequences are SGHDT and YYEEEE. Between the trimmed V and J ends, which lost 0 bases and 6 bases, there was a span of 6 bases. The CDR3 is CASSLDWKTQYF. The DNA of the CDR3 is TGTGCCAGCAGCTTGGATTGGAAGACCCAGTACTTC.

This chain uses TRBV5-3 with TRBJ2-7; D may be TRBD1 or TRBD2 (6 bases each). TRBV5-3 is identified as an open reading frame with a role that is uncertain. The CDR3 has 14 amino acids. CDR3 in amino acids: CDSNRGGGWGEQYF. The CDR3 region has the DNA TGTGACAGCAACCGAGGAGGGGGATGGGGCGAGCAGTACTTC.

Notes on this clonotype: With a much larger clone just one base away, this may be a read error. V and J are TRBV7-2 and TRBJ2-1; tentatively, D is TRBD1 or TRBD2 (5 bases each). This CDR3 has 17 residues. Trimming pared 1 base from V and 0 bases from J, leaving 13 bases between. In germline, CDR1 is SGHTA, CDR2 FQGNSA. CDR3 loop: CASSLGSLGDSYNEQFF. CDR3 in DNA: TGTGCCAGCAGCTTAGGCTCGCTGGGGGACTCCTACAATGAGCAGTTCTTC.

This clonotype was counted ten times or more. The J gene is TRBJ2-7, the V gene TRBV30; TRBD1 aligns across 7 bases. The V and J ends lost 3 bases and 4 bases, in that order; junction bases with no gene match: 3. The CDR3 runs 12 residues. Germline V gene data show CDR1 as GTSNPN and CDR2 as SVGIG (reference sequence). The CDR3: CAWSGRGYEQYF. In DNA form, the CDR3 reads TGTGCCTGGAGCGGCAGGGGGTACGAGCAGTACTTC.

This clonotype was recorded at least ten times. The chain recombines TRBV25-1 with TRBJ2-7; 13 nucleotides agree with TRBD2. This CDR3 region has 13 residues. Germline V gene data show CDR1 as MGHDK and CDR2 as SYGVNS. Trimming removed 6 bases from V and 9 bases from J; junction bases left unmatched: 5. DNA for the CDR3: TGTGCCAGCAGACTAGCGGGAGGGCTGGCGCAGTACTTC. It specifies CASRLAGGLAQYF.